Below are 23 T cell receptor beta chains sequenced from a single sample in a study of T cells in localized non-small cell lung cancer. Measured with immunoSEQ multiplex PCR; TCRdb has only the in-frame clones, and not every one. The sample shows tens of thousands of clones, roughly 86% of them seen only once. Material: peripheral blood, obtained before any cancer treatment. The receptors were sampled from a man between 40 and 70 years old with stage I lung adenocarcinoma.

This chain uses TRBV14 with TRBJ1-2; D unclear. Germline loops: CDR1 SGHDN, CDR2 FVKESK. The CDR3 is 15 amino acids. V lost 4 bases to trimming and J lost 2 bases, with 14 bases between them. The CDR3 nucleotides read TGTGCCAGCAGCCGAGTACACGTGAACAACTATGGCTACACCTTC. It yields the protein CASSRVHVNNYGYTF.

This clone has more than one count but fewer than ten. This chain uses TRBV28 with TRBJ1-3; D perhaps matches TRBD1 (5 bases). This CDR3 comprises 15 residues. Between the trimmed V and J ends, which lost 3 bases and 7 bases, there was a span of 16 bases. Germline CDR1 MDHEN, CDR2 SYDVKM. The CDR3 region is CASSFSGRLWNTIYF. DNA of the CDR3: TGTGCCAGCAGTTTTTCAGGGCGACTATGGAACACCATATATTTT. Supplemented by reference TRBV28 and TRBJ1-3, the full variable domain reads DVKVTQSSRYLVKRTGEKVFLECVQDMDHENMFWYRQDPGLGLRLIYFSYDVKMKEKGDIPEGYSVSREKKERFSLILESASTNQTSMYLCASSFSGRLWNTIYFGEGSWLTVV.

The V and J genes are TRBV6-5 and TRBJ2-1; 8 bases are shared with TRBD2. J was trimmed by 12 bases and V by 7 bases; bases with no gene match: 8. This CDR3 contains 12 residues. CDR1 and CDR2 (germline): MNHEY, SVGAGI. CDR3 sequence: CASIATAGGQFF. The CDR3 region has the DNA TGTGCCAGCATCGCGACGGCGGGAGGGCAGTTCTTC.

This chain links TRBV2 with TRBJ2-7; TRBD2 might be the D (5 bases). The germline gives CDR1 SNHLY, CDR2 FYNNEI. Trimming stripped 7 bases from V and 4 bases from J, with 11 bases between. The CDR3 totals 12 residues. Written as DNA, the CDR3 is TGTGCCAGCATTAAAGAGGGTTACGAGCAGTACTTC. Translated, it gives CASIKEGYEQYF.

The chain combines TRBV7-2 with TRBJ2-2; D is unclear. Trimming cost V 1 base and J 1 base, with 4 bases left between them. The V gene's germline CDR1 is SGHTA and CDR2 FQGNSA. This CDR3 has 14 amino acids. CDR3 DNA: TGTGCCAGCAGCTTAGATTGGAACACCGGGGAGCTGTTTTTT. Translated, it gives CASSLDWNTGELFF.

The chain is built from TRBV30 and TRBJ2-7; possibly TRBD1 or TRBD2 for D (5 bases each). The CDR3 spans 12 residues. V was pared by 0 bases and J by 5 bases, with 8 bases between. Germline values: CDR1 GTSNPN, CDR2 SVGIG (reference sequence). Here the CDR3 reads CAWSVGTHEQYF. The CDR3 region has the DNA TGTGCCTGGAGTGTTGGGACCCACGAGCAGTACTTC.

V is TRBV5-4 and J is TRBJ1-1, with 9 positions matching TRBD1. Germline V gene data show CDR1 as SGHNT and CDR2 as YYREEE (reference sequence). This CDR3 is built from 15 residues. V gave up 2 bases and J gave up 7 bases; unmatched junction bases: 9. This CDR3 is CASSFWGQGIDEAFF. CDR3 in DNA: TGTGCCAGCAGCTTTTGGGGACAGGGCATCGATGAAGCTTTCTTT.

The chain joins TRBV10-3 to TRBJ2-2, with D uncertain. V was clipped by 6 bases and J by 4 bases, with 15 bases between them. From germline, CDR1 is ENHRY and CDR2 SYGVKD. The CDR3 sequence is 15 residues long. In DNA, the CDR3 is TGTGCCATCAGCCCTTCCGGGCCCTTCACCGGGGAGCTGTTTTTT. It is translated as CAISPSGPFTGELFF.

This clone was seen once. CDR3 sequence: CASTVGQGFHNEQFF. The CDR3 region has the DNA TGTGCCAGTACTGTCGGACAGGGGTTCCACAATGAGCAGTTCTTC. The genes are TRBV19 and TRBJ2-1; 9 bases map to TRBD1. The germline CDR1 and CDR2 sequences are LNHDA and SQIVND (reference sequence). This CDR3 spans 15 amino acids. With V trimmed by 7 bases and J by 5 bases, 9 bases remained unmatched.

The chain links TRBV27 to TRBJ2-7; TRBD2 matches 8 bases. The junction had 8 bases not matched to a gene; V was cut back by 4 bases and J by 3 bases. CDR1 is MNHEY and CDR2 is SMNVEV in the germline V gene (reference sequence). The CDR3 extends over 15 amino acids. CDR3 in amino acids: CASSSPSGRDYEQYF. The CDR3 nucleotides are TGTGCCAGCAGTTCGCCTAGCGGGCGCGACTACGAGCAGTACTTC.

The chain recombines TRBV29-1 with TRBJ2-7; 8 nucleotides agree with TRBD1. V lost 5 bases, J lost 5 bases, and 5 bases stayed unmatched. CDR1 is SQVTM, CDR2 ANQGSEA, per germline. This CDR3 spans 12 amino acids. CDR3 nucleotides: TGCAGCGTTCACCGGACAGGGAACGAGCAGTACTTC. Translated, it gives CSVHRTGNEQYF.

This chain links TRBV10-3 with TRBJ1-1, with TRBD1 matching over 7 bases. This CDR3 spans 17 amino acids. Germline values: CDR1 ENHRY, CDR2 SYGVKD. With V trimmed by 5 bases and J by 0 bases, 12 bases remained unmatched. This CDR3 is CAISHPNTGQVNTEAFF. Here the CDR3 DNA reads TGTGCCATCAGTCATCCAAATACTGGACAGGTGAACACTGAAGCTTTCTTT.

This clone appeared once. The chain combines TRBV10-3 with TRBJ1-6; a weak D match, TRBD1 (6 bases). Trimming took 6 bases from V and 1 from J, leaving 7 bases between them. This CDR3 is 14 amino acids long. Per the germline V gene, CDR1 is ENHRY and CDR2 is SYGVKD. CDR3: CAIRQGSYNSPLHF. The CDR3 DNA sequence: TGTGCCATCAGACAGGGTTCCTATAATTCACCCCTCCACTTT.

This chain links TRBV9 with TRBJ1-3; D possibly corresponds to TRBD1 (5 bases). Germline V gene sequence: CDR1 SGDLS, CDR2 YYNGEE. V lost 0 bases to trimming and J lost 0 bases, with 16 bases between them. CDR3 size: 18 residues. The CDR3 sequence is CASSVAGGSAHSGNTIYF. CDR3 nucleotide sequence: TGTGCCAGCAGCGTAGCGGGGGGGTCCGCACACTCTGGAAACACCATATATTTT.

This rearrangement joins TRBV7-9 to TRBJ1-1; possible D gene TRBD1, 5 bases. This CDR3 has 13 amino acids. The germline V gene has CDR1 SEHNR and CDR2 FQNEAQ (reference sequence). Between the trimmed V and J ends, which lost 1 base and 4 bases, there was a span of 7 bases. DNA for the CDR3: TGTGCCAGCAGCTTAGGTGGGGGCACTGAAGCTTTCTTT. Translation: CASSLGGGTEAFF.

V usage is TRBV2 and J usage is TRBJ2-7, with TRBD2 matching 10 bases. In germline, CDR1 is SNHLY, CDR2 FYNNEI. The CDR3 covers 14 residues. J gave up 3 bases and V 2 bases, and 1 base lay outside the gene matches. DNA for the CDR3: TGTGCCAGCAGTGAACTAGCGGGAGTCTACGAGCAGTACTTC. Protein: CASSELAGVYEQYF.

The gene calls are TRBV5-1 and TRBJ1-4, with D perhaps matching TRBD1 (6 bases). The V end was cut by 0 bases, the J end by 4 bases, with 10 bases between. This CDR3 is 15 amino acids long. Germline CDR1 SGHRS, CDR2 YFSETQ. CDR3 region: CASSLEGHLNEKLFF. The CDR3 nucleotides read TGCGCCAGCAGCTTGGAGGGACACCTTAATGAAAAACTGTTTTTT.

CDR3 nucleotides: TGTGCCAGCAGTGATCGTGGGACAGCGTATTACTATGGCTACACCTTC. Translating gives CASSDRGTAYYYGYTF. This chain connects TRBV2 to TRBJ1-2; TRBD1 matches 7 bases. This CDR3 spans 16 amino acids. The germline V gene encodes CDR1 SNHLY and CDR2 FYNNEI. The V and J ends lost 3 bases and 3 bases, in that order; junction bases with no gene match: 10.

V and J are TRBV2 and TRBJ2-1; 10 nucleotides agree with TRBD2. The CDR3 covers 14 residues. CDR1 and CDR2 (germline): SNHLY, FYNNEI. With V trimmed by 6 bases and J by 8 bases, 7 bases remained unmatched. The CDR3 region has the DNA TGTGCCAGCAGAACGGAGCGGGGGGGCGATGAGCAGTTCTTC. It translates to CASRTERGGDEQFF.

The chain is built from TRBV9 and TRBJ1-4; perhaps TRBD1 as D (5 bases). There are 16 residues in the CDR3. Germline loops: CDR1 SGDLS, CDR2 YYNGEE. The V gene lost 0 bases and the J gene lost 8 bases, with 17 bases spanning the gap. The CDR3 spells CASSVAQGRSKEKLFF. The CDR3 DNA reads TGTGCCAGCAGCGTAGCTCAGGGAAGGAGTAAAGAAAAACTGTTTTTT.

The rearrangement joins TRBV11-1 to TRBJ1-3, with 9 nucleotides matching TRBD1. Per the germline V gene, CDR1 is SGHAT and CDR2 is FQDESV (reference sequence). Trimming at V came to 5 bases and at J to 4 bases, leaving 6 bases not matched to a gene. There are 15 residues in the CDR3. The CDR3 is CASSRGTGKGNTIYF. The CDR3 DNA sequence: TGTGCCAGCAGCCGCGGGACAGGGAAAGGAAACACCATATATTTT.

The chain carries TRBV23-1 and TRBJ2-7, with no clear D. TRBV23-1 has ORF status, its function being uncertain. V dropped 3 bases and J dropped 3 bases, with 6 bases sitting between them. The CDR3 has 12 amino acids. The CDR3 sequence: CASSHSVYEQYF. The CDR3 DNA is TGCGCCAGCAGTCATTCTGTCTACGAGCAGTACTTC.

The CDR3 is CASSLAGQGGKPQHF. The DNA for the CDR3 is TGTGCCAGCAGCTTGGCGGGACAGGGGGGTAAGCCCCAGCATTTT. V is TRBV5-6 and J is TRBJ1-5; 11 bases align to TRBD1. CDR1 SGHDT and CDR2 YYEEEE come from the germline V gene. The CDR3 loop spans 15 amino acids. The junction had 4 bases not matched to a gene; V was cut back by 0 bases and J by 8 bases.